This TCR beta chain was retrieved from a study of Graves' ophthalmopathy and Graves' hyperthyroidism. RNA transcripts served as template for amplifying TCR beta CDR3 sequences. Second-round multiplex PCR came after first-round RT-PCR with HTBI primers. TCRdb re-derived calls from the multiplex PCR reads in MiXCR, one entry per CDR3 protein. This sample yields over 650,000 distinct CDR3 sequences, of which over 40% are seen a single time; around 3% belongs to the top ten. Overall study findings and caveats: With 70.59% sensitivity and approximately 73% specificity, the model predicted ophthalmopathy progression.

Germline CDR1 and CDR2: SGHRS and YFSETQ. Germline trimming cut 0 bases from V and 3 bases from J; bases unmatched to any gene: 3. This CDR3 has 14 amino acids. This clonotype showed up many times. What it recognizes is unknown. Ophthalmopathy cases showed moderate-to-severe activity, scoring CAS ≥3 and NOSPECS ≥4, with duration under 3 months. Source material: peripheral blood. V and J are TRBV5-1 and TRBJ2-7; 7 nucleotides line up with TRBD1. This TCR came from an adult man with Graves' ophthalmopathy. The CDR3 DNA sequence: TGCGCCAGCAGCTTGGATGGGACAGTCTACGAGCAGTACTTC. Translated: CASSLDGTVYEQYF.